This record covers a single T cell receptor beta chain. This clone was picked up a small number of times. Its target antigen remains unknown. Within one base of it there is no much larger clone, and no base qualities were kept. This sample's treatment or condition label indicates: some 20 received Ad26.COV2.S at low or high dose, single or two shots; roughly 5 received placebo; per-sample allocation not given. For vaccine and placebo recipients, the sequenced repertoires came from samples collected on day 63 after the first injection. Between 29 July and 7 August 2020, Cohort 1b enrolled fewer than 30 adults aged 18-55 years at one site in Boston, USA. As a vaccine, Ad26.COV2.S was a replication-incompetent adenovirus type 26 vector that expressed a prefusion-stabilized SARS-CoV-2 spike protein derived from the original Wuhan strain. The sample belongs to a study of Ad26.COV2.S vaccination and SARS-CoV-2 variants (dated by TCRdb to the early 2020s). Background for the entire study: Donors in the vaccine arm were drawn from COV1001, a phase I-IIa trial of Ad26.COV2.S in healthy adults that was multicentre, randomized, double-blind and placebo-controlled. Throughout the experiments and outcome assessment, investigators stayed blinded to trial group allocation. TCRbeta repertoire sequencing was used to assess the specificity and breadth of SARS-CoV-2-reactive T cell receptors after Ad26.COV2.S vaccination. A total of roughly 30 samples were included in the TCR-sequenced set, comprising about 20 Ad26.COV2.S vaccine recipients, 5 placebo recipients and 8 SARS-CoV-2 convalescent individuals. Ad26.COV2.S was administered intramuscularly at 5 x 10^10 or 1 x 10^11 viral particles, either as a single shot or as two shots given 56 days apart. Trial participants were randomized into five groups of five: low-dose or high-dose Ad26.COV2.S given once or twice, or placebo on both occasions. Overall study results and their limits: According to the authors, total T cell responses may have been underestimated by the TCR breadth and depth analyses. Vaccine and placebo recipients had similar non-spike TCR breadth, a finding consistent with the vaccine containing only spike. The study was not powered to compare responses between vaccine doses or regimens. Ad26.COV2.S recipients had higher spike-specific TCR breadth than placebo recipients (P = 0.0014). After vaccination, substantial breadth of spike-specific CD8+ and CD4+ T cell responses was reported.

V sheds 10 bases and J sheds 3 bases, leaving 16 bases between their ends. The germline V gene supplies CDR1 MDHEN and CDR2 SYDVKM. The CDR3 has 14 amino acids, counting the end cysteine and phenylalanine. CDR3 DNA is the only sequence kept; it has 42 bases, read in frame from the first base. TCRbeta CDR3 regions were sequenced with the immunoSEQ Assay. After extraction, genomic DNA underwent amplification by bias-controlled multiplex PCR, followed by high-throughput sequencing. The authors' analysis ran thus. To quantify the absolute abundance of every unique TCRbeta CDR3 region, sequences were collapsed and filtered. Usable DNA was measured by amplifying reference genes present in all nucleated cells, and TCRbeta template counts were normalized to that usable DNA to estimate T cell fraction. Repertoire TCRs were annotated as SARS-CoV-2-specific by exact matching of V gene, CDR3 amino acid sequence and J gene to a known reactive TCR set. The reference SARS-CoV-2 TCR set was derived from MIRA and filtered for enrichment in COVID-19-positive ImmuneCODE repertoires, a step that removed public or cross-reactive TCRs. Drawing on the MIRA antigens, annotated TCRs were analysed further at the level of specific ORF or position within ORF. Breadth was defined as annotated unique rearrangements over total unique productive rearrangements; depth was the summed frequency of those rearrangements. Group comparisons of TCR breadth used two-sided Wilcoxon rank-sum tests. TCRdb limited this immuneACCESS table to in-frame rearrangements with V and J called. A share of clones is missing; checked studies link under half to unresolved V genes, and the rest is unexplained. V and J calls plus clone size are reproduced from that table; the DNA served to infer D and trimming. The sample table shows over 400,000 clones, and roughly 89% are seen once. The ten biggest clones cover over 2% of the sample.

The TCR comes from a person between 18 and 65 years old who received the Ad26.COV2.S COVID-19 vaccine or a placebo. The sample consisted of peripheral blood, taken in a trial of Ad26.COV2.S vaccine versus placebo. The chain joins TRBV28 to TRBJ1-3, with an unclear D gene assignment. This receptor has the CDR3 CATTRKFYGNTIYF. Here is the DNA: TGTGCCACCACCCGGAAGTTTTATGGAAACACCATATATTTT.